Shown below are 25 T cell receptor beta chains from a single sample sequenced in a study of cytomegalovirus exposure and HLA in healthy donors. It was with 60 Vbeta and 13 Jbeta primers that the PCR ran. Profiling relied on immunoSEQ multiplex PCR, and the TCRdb table lists in-frame clones only, not all of them. The table lists 150,000 to 200,000 clones, around 78% of them singletons, with roughly 7% in the top ten. The sequenced material came from PBMCs. The receptors were sampled from a woman between 35 and 50 years old in good health and CMV-seropositive.

The chain recombines TRBV28 with TRBJ1-5; D is perhaps TRBD1 (5 bases). The CDR3 runs 15 residues. Trimming removed 6 bases at V and 7 bases at J, with 19 bases between. Germline values: CDR1 MDHEN, CDR2 SYDVKM. The CDR3 loop reads CASSLLGGREQPQHF. CDR3 sequence (DNA): TGTGCCAGCAGCCTTCTCGGGGGAAGAGAACAGCCCCAGCATTTT.

This CDR3 reads CASSRAGGGGYTF. CDR3 nucleotide sequence: TGTGCCAGCAGCAGGGCAGGGGGTGGTGGCTACACCTTC. This chain connects TRBV7-3 to TRBJ1-2, with 7 bases lining up with TRBD1. V trimming: 5 bases; J trimming: 7 bases; junction bases outside the gene matches: 7. Germline V lookup: CDR1 SGHTA, CDR2 FQGTGA. The CDR3 covers 13 residues.

With respect to this clone: A junction boundary mismatches the germline segment, possibly from a read error. The sample contains more than one DNA sequence encoding this CDR3. The V gene is TRBV4-1, the J gene TRBJ1-1; 8 positions match TRBD1. Germline CDR1 MGHRA, CDR2 YSYEKL. The CDR3 sequence is 19 residues long. The CDR3 sequence: CASSQERWTGIGANTEAFF. In DNA form, the CDR3 reads TGCGCCAGCAGTCAAGAACGTTGGACAGGGATTGGGGCGAACACTGAAGCTTTCTTT.

The table lists this clone with a count of one. The chain carries TRBV2 and TRBJ1-2; 8 bases fit TRBD1. Germline lookup yields CDR1 SNHLY and CDR2 FYNNEI. V dropped 0 bases and J dropped 7; count of bases not matched to a gene: 4. This CDR3 has 14 residues. In DNA form, the CDR3 reads TGTGCCAGCAGTGAAGCGCAGGGGGCAGGTGGCTACACCTTC. Its translation: CASSEAQGAGGYTF.

This clone showed up just a few times. Here the CDR3 DNA reads TGTGCCAGCAGTGAGATCCTAACAGGGATATCTAACTATGGCTACACCTTC. Translation gives CASSEILTGISNYGYTF. The chain couples TRBV6-1 to TRBJ1-2; the D gene is possibly TRBD1 (6 bases). This CDR3 contains 17 residues. Trimming stripped 3 bases from V and 0 bases from J, with 17 bases between. CDR1 and CDR2 from the germline V gene are MNHNS and SASEGT.

This clone was seen just once. At one end, the junction sequence differs from germline, possibly due to a read error. This chain uses TRBV5-1 with TRBJ1-3; D gene unclear. The germline gives CDR1 SGHRS, CDR2 YFSETQ. This CDR3 has 14 residues. CDR3 sequence reads: CAGSLEFPGNTIYF. The CDR3 DNA follows: TGCGCCGGCAGCTTGGAGTTCCCGGGGAACACCATATATTTT.

The gene calls are TRBV6-1 and TRBJ1-1; a possible D gene is TRBD1 (5 bases). The V end was cut by 5 bases, the J end by 3 bases, with 10 bases between. There are 13 residues in the CDR3. Looked up from germline, CDR1 is MNHNS and CDR2 is SASEGT. This CDR3 reads CASSLNRHTEAFF. CDR3 in DNA: TGTGCCAGCAGTTTAAACAGGCACACTGAAGCTTTCTTT.

The rearrangement joins TRBV2 to TRBJ2-3; D is unclear. The CDR3 is 14 residues long. CDR1 SNHLY and CDR2 FYNNEI come from the germline V gene. The V and J ends lost 8 bases and 6 bases respectively, with 18 bases between them. Here the CDR3 reads CASCVKHGWDTQYF. The CDR3 DNA is TGTGCCAGCTGTGTCAAGCACGGGTGGGATACGCAGTATTTT.

V gene TRBV6-1 combines with J gene TRBJ2-7; D perhaps matches TRBD1 (6 bases). This CDR3 is 12 amino acids long. Germline V gene lookup returns CDR1 MNHNS and CDR2 SASEGT. V lost 8 bases, J lost 5 bases, and 13 bases lay in between. The CDR3 coding sequence is TGTGCCAGCTTGGGCAGGGGCCACGAGCAGTACTTC. It codes for CASLGRGHEQYF.

The chain employs TRBV6-5 and TRBJ1-2; 10 bases fit TRBD1. Trimming at V came to 5 bases and at J to 5 bases, leaving 8 bases not matched to a gene. This CDR3 has 15 amino acids. Germline V gene sequence: CDR1 MNHEY, CDR2 SVGAGI. Written as DNA, the CDR3 is TGTGCCAGCAGTAACCCCGGGACAGGGGAATATGGCTACACCTTC. Amino acid sequence: CASSNPGTGEYGYTF.

The chain has TRBV7-2 and TRBJ2-3; D ambiguous. The length of the CDR3 is 13 residues. Trimming removed 3 bases at V and 2 bases at J, with 6 bases between. Germline V gene data show CDR1 as SGHTA and CDR2 as FQGNSA. DNA of the CDR3: TGTGCCAGCAGCTTGGCGGACACAGATACGCAGTATTTT. Its protein product is CASSLADTDTQYF.

This sequence joins TRBV30 and TRBJ1-1; D is ambiguous. Germline V gene lookup returns CDR1 GTSNPN and CDR2 SVGIG (reference sequence). This CDR3 comprises 13 residues. The germline V and J ends were trimmed by 5 bases and 0 bases, with 10 bases remaining between them. CDR3 DNA sequence: TGTGCCTGGCGTCTTAACATGAACACTGAAGCTTTCTTT. It translates to CAWRLNMNTEAFF. Combining the CDR3 with reference TRBV30 and TRBJ1-1 gives the whole variable domain SQTIHQWPATLVQPVGSPLSLECTVEGTSNPNLYWYRQAAGRGLQLLFYSVGIGQISSEVPQNLSASRPQDRQFILSSKKLLLSDSGFYLCAWRLNMNTEAFFGQGTRLTVV.

V is TRBV27 and J is TRBJ1-1, with D hard to call. V shed 7 bases and J shed 4 bases, with 7 bases lying between them. CDR1 MNHEY and CDR2 SMNVEV come from the germline V gene (reference sequence). This CDR3 is 11 amino acids long. Here the CDR3 DNA reads TGTGCCAGCACAACGGGCACTGAAGCTTTCTTT. Protein: CASTTGTEAFF.

The V gene is TRBV6-5, the J gene TRBJ2-7; perhaps TRBD1 as D (5 bases). Trimming stripped 5 bases from V and 3 bases from J, with 11 bases between. CDR3 length equals 13 residues. The germline V gene has CDR1 MNHEY and CDR2 SVGAGI. The CDR3: CASSGAHGYEQYF. The CDR3 bases are TGTGCCAGCAGTGGGGCGCATGGCTACGAGCAGTACTTC.

To note about this clone: Compared with germline, one end of the junction differs, possibly owing to a read error. The V and J genes are TRBV9 and TRBJ1-1, with D perhaps TRBD1 (5 bases). The CDR3 contains 14 residues. Per the germline V gene, CDR1 is SGDLS and CDR2 is YYNGEE. In DNA form, the CDR3 reads TGTGCCAGCAGCACCCCGGGGGGGAACGCTGAAGCTTTCTTT. Amino acid sequence: CASSTPGGNAEAFF. The complete variable domain, with remaining parts taken from reference TRBV9 and TRBJ1-1, reads DSGVTQTPKHLITATGQRVTLRCSPRSGDLSVYWYQQSLDQGLQFLIQYYNGEERAKGNILERFSAQQFPDLHSELNLSSLELGDSALYFCASSTPGGNAEAFFGQGTRLTVV.

As concerns this clone: The junction shows a germline mismatch at one end, possibly a read error. The sample contains more than one DNA sequence encoding this CDR3. The chain carries TRBV6-6 and TRBJ2-7; D not resolved. The CDR3 contains 12 residues. CDR1 is MNHNY, CDR2 SVGAGI, per germline (reference sequence). Here the CDR3 DNA reads TGTGCCAACAGTTACGGAGCATACGAGCAGTACTTC. Its translation: CANSYGAYEQYF.

This clone has a handful of counts. This sequence joins TRBV27 and TRBJ1-1; 9 positions match TRBD1. The CDR3 consists of 14 residues. With V trimmed by 10 bases and J by 5 bases, 11 bases remained unmatched. Germline V CDR1 and CDR2: MNHEY, SMNVEV (reference sequence). The CDR3 DNA follows: TGTGCCACCCCCAGGGACAGGGAGGGAACTGAAGCTTTCTTT. Protein: CATPRDREGTEAFF.

This chain connects TRBV11-2 to TRBJ1-3, with unresolved D. Trimming took off 8 bases at V and 0 bases at J, with 8 bases between the two ends. The CDR3 has 13 residues. Germline CDR1 SGHAT, CDR2 FQNNGV. The CDR3 reads CASGPNSGNTIYF. The CDR3 region has the DNA TGTGCCAGCGGGCCGAACTCTGGAAACACCATATATTTT.

The chain is built from TRBV19 and TRBJ2-1, with D tentatively TRBD1 (5 bases). The CDR3 sequence is 15 residues long. CDR1 LNHDA and CDR2 SQIVND come from the germline V gene (reference sequence). V lost 6 bases and J lost 12, with 24 bases in between. The CDR3 DNA reads TGTGCCAGTAGGCCCGCCAGGGATGGTCGGCCTCCGCAGTTCTTC. The encoded protein is CASRPARDGRPPQFF.

The CDR3 loop is CASSAVMNTEAFF. In DNA form, the CDR3 reads TGTGCCAGCAGTGCAGTAATGAACACTGAAGCTTTCTTT. This chain links TRBV6-5 with TRBJ1-1; D remains ambiguous. This CDR3 is built from 13 residues. CDR1 and CDR2 (germline): MNHEY, SVGAGI. Trimming removed 5 bases at V and 0 bases at J, with 7 bases between.

This clone was detected a few times. J is TRBJ2-5 and V is TRBV5-8; 9 bases map to TRBD1. The CDR3 is 15 residues long. J was trimmed by 10 bases and V by 0 bases; bases with no gene match: 10. CDR1 is SGHTS, CDR2 YDEGEE, per germline. CDR3 protein: CASSLERGQGASQYF. CDR3 nucleotides: TGTGCCAGCAGCTTGGAAAGGGGACAGGGAGCTAGCCAGTACTTC.

This clone has more than one count but fewer than ten. The chain has TRBV5-6 and TRBJ1-5, with D unresolved. The CDR3 has 14 residues. Looked up from germline, CDR1 is SGHDT and CDR2 is YYEEEE. Trimming shortened V by 1 base and J by 4 bases, and 9 bases separated the two germline ends. CDR3 sequence (DNA): TGTGCCAGCAGCTTGCGAGAGTCTAATCAGCCCCAGCATTTT. As protein: CASSLRESNQPQHF.

This chain joins TRBV10-3 and TRBJ1-5; D is uncertain. The V gene lost 4 bases and the J gene lost 2 bases, with 9 bases spanning the gap. Germline V CDR1 and CDR2: ENHRY, SYGVKD. This CDR3 spans 14 amino acids. The CDR3 bases are TGTGCCATCAGTGGCCTCGGAGGCAATCAGCCCCAGCATTTT. Residues: CAISGLGGNQPQHF.

The chain links TRBV4-2 to TRBJ1-2, with 10 bases lining up with TRBD1. After removal of 3 bases from V and 9 bases from J, the junction contained 7 bases not matched to a gene. The CDR3 runs 14 residues. Germline assignment: CDR1 LGHNA and CDR2 YNFKEQ. The CDR3 loop is CASSQDRGAFSYTF. The DNA of the CDR3 is TGTGCCAGCAGCCAGGACAGGGGGGCCTTCAGCTACACCTTC.

The chain joins TRBV19 to TRBJ1-5; D is possibly TRBD1 (5 bases). Germline V CDR1 and CDR2: LNHDA, SQIVND (reference sequence). With 4 bases removed from V and 0 bases from J, the gap between germline ends came to 16 bases. The CDR3 is 17 residues long. For the CDR3, the DNA is TGTGCCAGTAGTACCCTCAGCCCGACAGATAGCAATCAGCCCCAGCATTTT. Its translation is CASSTLSPTDSNQPQHF.